This T cell receptor beta chain was documented in a study of blood T cell repertoires in COVID-19. Study overall: Sites across the United States, Italy and Spain contributed samples from acute and convalescent COVID-19. PBMCs, B-cell-depleted T cells, or T cells provided the cDNA or gDNA that made up the material.

Original handling: Researchers report that nucleated cell counts were estimated from reference gene primer amplification. Data came from immunoSEQ multiplex PCR; TCRdb stores just in-frame clones and leaves some out. V, J and clone size reflect that table, while D and trimming were determined from the DNA. The table lists some 130,000 clones, roughly 71% of them singletons. CDR1 is SGHAT, CDR2 FQNNGV, per germline. The CDR3 spans 15 residues. Trimming at V came to 5 bases and at J to 4 bases, leaving 9 bases not matched to a gene. The source is a man aged 80 or over with acute or convalescent COVID-19. Sequenced: peripheral blood. The V call is TRBV11-2, the J call TRBJ2-7; 9 nucleotides match TRBD1. CDR3 nucleotide sequence: TGTGCCAGCAGCATACAGGGGGCCGCCAAGTACGAGCAGTACTTC. Translated: CASSIQGAAKYEQYF.